This passage covers 18 T cell receptor gamma chains from one sample sequenced in a study of human gamma delta and Vdelta1 T cells. TCRdb re-identified clones in the PCR reads via CATT. The sample includes thousands of gamma-chain clones, around 15% of them seen just once. No antigens are known for them. The sequencing input was Vdelta1 gamma-delta T cells from blood grown in culture (DOT cells). The receptors derive from a human donor in good health.

The V and J genes are TRGV2 and TRGJP2. From germline, CDR1 is EGSNGY and CDR2 YDSYNSKV. The CDR3 sequence is 14 residues long. J gave up 5 bases and V 0 bases, and 3 bases lay outside the gene matches. CDR3 region: CATWDGASDWIKTF. The DNA for the CDR3 is TGTGCCACCTGGGACGGGGCAAGTGATTGGATCAAGACGTTT.

This clone was seen more than once but under ten times. The chain uses TRGV9 and TRGJ1 or TRGJ2. Germline V gene sequence: CDR1 GITISATS, CDR2 ISYDGTV (reference sequence). The J segment lost 3 bases and the V segment lost 2 bases, leaving 4 bases of the junction unmatched. The CDR3 contains 13 residues. The CDR3 bases are TGTGCCTTGTGGGAGGCTGTTTATTATAAGAAACTCTTT. Translation gives CALWEAVYYKKLF.

The chain recombines TRGV3 with TRGJ1 or TRGJ2. This CDR3 has 15 residues. CDR1 is VTNTFY, CDR2 YDVSTARD, per germline (reference sequence). V dropped 4 bases and J dropped 0; count of bases not matched to a gene: 9. Written as DNA, the CDR3 is TGTGCCACCTGGGATAATAGAAAGAATTATTATAAGAAACTCTTT. Translated, it gives CATWDNRKNYYKKLF.

Notes on this clone: A far larger clone is off by one base, so a read error is likely. Other DNA sequences in this specimen translate into the identical CDR3. The chain recombines TRGV2 with TRGJ1 or TRGJ2. Unmatched junction bases numbered 6, after V lost 0 bases and J lost 13 bases. Germline lookup yields CDR1 EGSNGY and CDR2 YDSYNSKV. CDR3 length equals 11 residues. The CDR3 coding sequence is TGTGCCACCTGGGACGGGCCGGGAAAACTCTTT. This translates into CATWDGPGKLF.

The rearrangement uses TRGV9 and TRGJ1 or TRGJ2. Germline CDR1 and CDR2: GITISATS and ISYDGTV (reference sequence). Trimming removed 1 base from V and 1 base from J; junction bases left unmatched: 4. The CDR3 spans 14 residues. CDR3 in DNA: TGTGCCTTGTGGGAGGTCGGAAATTATTATAAGAAACTCTTT. This translates into CALWEVGNYYKKLF.

This clone is judged large (0.1 to 1%). Other DNA sequences in the same sample also yield this CDR3. The V and J genes are TRGV2 and TRGJ1 or TRGJ2. There are 14 residues in the CDR3. After removal of 1 base from V and 0 bases from J, the junction contained 3 bases not matched to a gene. Per the germline V gene, CDR1 is EGSNGY and CDR2 is YDSYNSKV. In DNA form, the CDR3 reads TGTGCCACCTGGGACGGCAGGAATTATTATAAGAAACTCTTT. It codes for CATWDGRNYYKKLF.

This clone occurred a few times. This rearrangement joins TRGV9 to TRGJ1 or TRGJ2. This CDR3 spans 14 amino acids. Germline assignment: CDR1 GITISATS and CDR2 ISYDGTV (reference sequence). V shed 0 bases, J shed 7 bases, and the junction held 9 bases outside the gene matches. The CDR3 nucleotides read TGTGCCTTGTGGGAGGTGCCTACGGGGTATAAGAAACTCTTT. It translates to CALWEVPTGYKKLF.

Relative to its sample, this clone is large. The chain has TRGV10 and TRGJ1 or TRGJ2. TRGV10 is an ORF, and what it does is uncertain. V lost 8 bases to trimming and J lost 0 bases; unmatched junction nucleotides: 2. This CDR3 is built from 12 residues. CDR3 bases: TGTGCTGCGTGGACGAATTATTATAAGAAACTCTTT. It yields the protein CAAWTNYYKKLF.

This clone is classed as medium-sized. This chain links TRGV2 with TRGJ1 or TRGJ2. The CDR3 spans 14 residues. The V and J ends lost 0 bases and 2 bases, in that order; junction bases with no gene match: 4. CDR1 and CDR2 from the germline V gene are EGSNGY and YDSYNSKV. Here the CDR3 DNA reads TGTGCCACCTGGGACGGGCCGGATTATTATAAGAAACTCTTT. This sequence encodes CATWDGPDYYKKLF.

The chain couples TRGV9 to TRGJP2. In germline, CDR1 is GITISATS, CDR2 ISYDGTV (reference sequence). Losses at the gene ends were 8 bases for V and 8 bases for J; bases not matched to a gene: 5. The CDR3 consists of 11 residues. The DNA of the CDR3 is TGTGCCTTGTACGGGGATTGGATCAAGACGTTT. Protein sequence: CALYGDWIKTF.

The V gene is TRGV8, the J gene TRGJP2. This CDR3 is built from 14 residues. CDR1 and CDR2 from the germline V gene are VENAVY and YDSYNSRV. The V and J ends lost 3 bases and 0 bases, in that order; junction bases with no gene match: 1. CDR3 DNA: TGTGCCACCTGGGATCATAGTAGTGATTGGATCAAGACGTTT. Translation: CATWDHSSDWIKTF.

V and J are TRGV4 and TRGJ1 or TRGJ2. V trimming: 4 bases; J trimming: 2 bases; junction bases outside the gene matches: 8. The CDR3 has 14 residues. Germline-derived CDR1 and CDR2 are EGSTGY and YDSYTSSV. The CDR3 DNA is TGTGCCACCTGGGACCGGGAGTATTATTATAAGAAACTCTTT. Amino acids: CATWDREYYYKKLF.

This clone has more than one count but fewer than ten. This sequence joins TRGV3 and TRGJP2. The CDR3 sequence is 15 residues long. Trimming cost V 0 bases and J 6 bases; bases outside gene matches: 7. Germline V gene sequence: CDR1 VTNTFY, CDR2 YDVSTARD (reference sequence). The chain's CDR3 is CATWDRLRRDWIKTF. CDR3 sequence (DNA): TGTGCCACCTGGGACAGGCTACGTCGTGATTGGATCAAGACGTTT.

The V and J genes are TRGV2 and TRGJ1 or TRGJ2. The junction had 5 bases not matched to a gene; V was cut back by 0 bases and J by 12 bases. The CDR3 totals 11 residues. The germline gives CDR1 EGSNGY, CDR2 YDSYNSKV. The CDR3 nucleotides read TGTGCCACCTGGGACGGGCGGGCGAAACTCTTT. As protein: CATWDGRAKLF.

By share of the sample, this clone is medium-sized. The V gene is TRGV3, the J gene TRGJP1. J was trimmed by 4 bases and V by 0 bases; bases with no gene match: 5. CDR1 is VTNTFY and CDR2 is YDVSTARD in the germline V gene (reference sequence). The CDR3 loop spans 15 amino acids. This chain's CDR3 is CATWDRRNTGWFKIF. The CDR3 bases are TGTGCCACCTGGGACAGGCGGAACACTGGTTGGTTCAAGATATTT.

This clone was seen once. The chain combines TRGV2 with TRGJ1 or TRGJ2. This CDR3 contains 16 residues. V trimming: 0 bases; J trimming: 0 bases; junction bases outside the gene matches: 8. Germline V CDR1 and CDR2: EGSNGY, YDSYNSKV. The CDR3 region is CATWDGQSPNYYKKLF. CDR3 coding DNA: TGTGCCACCTGGGACGGGCAATCCCCGAATTATTATAAGAAACTCTTT.

This clone is classed as medium-sized. This chain uses TRGV4 with TRGJ1 or TRGJ2. The CDR3 runs 21 residues. V trimming: 1 base; J trimming: 3 bases; junction bases outside the gene matches: 27. Germline CDR1 EGSTGY, CDR2 YDSYTSSV. DNA for the CDR3: TGTGCCACCTGGGATGGACAACCCATAAAGGCCCTTGGCACAGGTTATTATAAGAAACTCTTT. This codes for CATWDGQPIKALGTGYYKKLF.

By share, this clone ranks as medium-sized. The chain combines TRGV2 with TRGJP2. From germline, CDR1 is EGSNGY and CDR2 YDSYNSKV. V was clipped by 0 bases and J by 11 bases; unmatched bases: 6. The CDR3 is 13 amino acids. The CDR3 DNA reads TGTGCCACCTGGGACGGGCATCCCTGGATCAAGACGTTT. Its protein product is CATWDGHPWIKTF.